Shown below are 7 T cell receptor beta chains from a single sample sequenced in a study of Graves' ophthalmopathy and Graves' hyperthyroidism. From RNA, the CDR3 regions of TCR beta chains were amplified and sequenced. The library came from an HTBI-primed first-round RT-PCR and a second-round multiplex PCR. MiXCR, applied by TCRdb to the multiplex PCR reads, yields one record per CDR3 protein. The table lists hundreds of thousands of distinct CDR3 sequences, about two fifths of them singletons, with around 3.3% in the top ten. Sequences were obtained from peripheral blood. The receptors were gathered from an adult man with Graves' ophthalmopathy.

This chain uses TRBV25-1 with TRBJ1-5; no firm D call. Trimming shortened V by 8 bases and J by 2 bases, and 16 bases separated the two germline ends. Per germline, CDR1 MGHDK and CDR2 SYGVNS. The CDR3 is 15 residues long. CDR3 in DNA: TGTGCCAGCTCGTCCCCTGGTGTAGGCAATCAGCCCCAGCATTTT. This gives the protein CASSSPGVGNQPQHF. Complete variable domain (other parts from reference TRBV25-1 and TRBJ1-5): EADIYQTPRYLVIGTGKKITLECSQTMGHDKMYWYQQDPGMELHLIHYSYGVNSTEKGDLSSESTVSRIRTEHFPLTLESARPSHTSQYLCASSSPGVGNQPQHFGDGTRLSIL.

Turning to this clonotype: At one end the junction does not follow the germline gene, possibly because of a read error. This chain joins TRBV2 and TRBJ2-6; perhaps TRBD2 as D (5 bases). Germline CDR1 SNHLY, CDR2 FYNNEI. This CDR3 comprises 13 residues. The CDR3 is CATGGTGDNVLTF. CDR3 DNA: TGTGCCACCGGAGGAACCGGGGACAACGTCCTGACTTTC.

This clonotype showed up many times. The CDR3 region is CASTSHGAVYEQYF. The CDR3 DNA reads TGCGCCAGCACGTCACACGGGGCGGTCTACGAGCAGTACTTC. The chain employs TRBV5-1 and TRBJ2-7, with D possibly called TRBD1 or TRBD2 (5 bases each). Between the trimmed V and J ends, which lost 6 bases and 3 bases, there was a span of 16 bases. The CDR3 length is 14 residues. Germline V lookup: CDR1 SGHRS, CDR2 YFSETQ.

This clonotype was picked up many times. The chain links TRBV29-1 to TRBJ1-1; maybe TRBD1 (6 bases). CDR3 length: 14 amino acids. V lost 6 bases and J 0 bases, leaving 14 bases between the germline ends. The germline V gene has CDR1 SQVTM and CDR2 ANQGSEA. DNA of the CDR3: TGCAGCGTGGACCCGGAGGGGGTGAACACTGAAGCTTTCTTT. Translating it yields CSVDPEGVNTEAFF.

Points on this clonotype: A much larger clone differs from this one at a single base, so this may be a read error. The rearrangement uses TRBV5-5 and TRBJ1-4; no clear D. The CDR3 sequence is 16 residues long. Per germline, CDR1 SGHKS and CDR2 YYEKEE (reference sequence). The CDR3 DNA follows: TGTACCAGCAGCTTAAACCGACACGCAACTAATGAAAAACTGTTTTTT. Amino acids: CTSSLNRHATNEKLFF.

The DNA for the CDR3 is TGTGCCACCAGTGACACCGAAGGCTCTGGCTACACCTTC. Translation: CATSDTEGSGYTF. The chain recombines TRBV24-1 with TRBJ1-2; D is ambiguous. CDR3 size: 13 residues. Germline-derived CDR1 and CDR2 are KGHDR and SFDVKD. V gave up 4 bases and J gave up 7 bases, with 12 bases separating them.

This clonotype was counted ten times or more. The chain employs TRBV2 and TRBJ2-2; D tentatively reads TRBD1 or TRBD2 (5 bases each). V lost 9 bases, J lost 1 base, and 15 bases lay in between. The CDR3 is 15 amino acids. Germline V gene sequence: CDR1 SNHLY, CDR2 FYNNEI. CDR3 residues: CARQGEGLNTGELFF. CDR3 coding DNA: TGTGCCAGGCAGGGTGAGGGGCTGAACACCGGGGAGCTGTTTTTT.